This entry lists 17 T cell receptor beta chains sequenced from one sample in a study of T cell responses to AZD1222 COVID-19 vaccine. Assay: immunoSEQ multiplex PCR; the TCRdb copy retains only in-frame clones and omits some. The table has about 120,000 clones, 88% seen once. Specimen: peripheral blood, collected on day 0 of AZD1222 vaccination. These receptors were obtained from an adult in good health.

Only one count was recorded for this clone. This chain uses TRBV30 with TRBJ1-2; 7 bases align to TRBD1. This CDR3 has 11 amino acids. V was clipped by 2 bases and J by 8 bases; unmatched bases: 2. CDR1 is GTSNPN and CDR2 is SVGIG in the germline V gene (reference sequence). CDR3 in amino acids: CAWSYRGGYTF. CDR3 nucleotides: TGTGCCTGGAGTTACAGGGGCGGCTACACCTTC. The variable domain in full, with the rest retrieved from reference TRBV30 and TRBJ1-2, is SQTIHQWPATLVQPVGSPLSLECTVEGTSNPNLYWYRQAAGRGLQLLFYSVGIGQISSEVPQNLSASRPQDRQFILSSKKLLLSDSGFYLCAWSYRGGYTFGSGTRLTVV.

The CDR3 coding sequence is TGTGCCAGTAGTAGATACAGCTCTGGAAACACCATATATTTT. Translation gives CASSRYSSGNTIYF. The chain combines TRBV19 with TRBJ1-3; D is uncertain. The CDR3 covers 14 residues. Per germline, CDR1 LNHDA and CDR2 SQIVND (reference sequence). Trimming pared 4 bases from V and 0 bases from J, leaving 7 bases between.

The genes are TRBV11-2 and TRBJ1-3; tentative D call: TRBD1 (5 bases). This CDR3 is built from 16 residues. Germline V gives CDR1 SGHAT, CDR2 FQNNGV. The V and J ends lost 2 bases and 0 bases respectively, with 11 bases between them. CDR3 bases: TGTGCCAGCAGCTTACGAGGGCAGGGCTCTGGAAACACCATATATTTT. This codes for CASSLRGQGSGNTIYF. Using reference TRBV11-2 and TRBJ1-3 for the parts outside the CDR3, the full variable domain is EAGVAQSPRYKIIEKRQSVAFWCNPISGHATLYWYQQILGQGPKLLIQFQNNGVVDDSQLPKDRFSAERLKGVDSTLKIQPAKLEDSAVYLCASSLRGQGSGNTIYFGEGSWLTVV.

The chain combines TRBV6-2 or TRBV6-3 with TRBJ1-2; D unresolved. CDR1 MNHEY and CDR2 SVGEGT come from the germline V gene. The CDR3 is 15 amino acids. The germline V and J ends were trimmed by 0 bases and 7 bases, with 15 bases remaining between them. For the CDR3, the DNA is TGTGCCAGCAGTTACTCGGCAAGTCTGGTTGGTGGCTACACCTTC. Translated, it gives CASSYSASLVGGYTF.

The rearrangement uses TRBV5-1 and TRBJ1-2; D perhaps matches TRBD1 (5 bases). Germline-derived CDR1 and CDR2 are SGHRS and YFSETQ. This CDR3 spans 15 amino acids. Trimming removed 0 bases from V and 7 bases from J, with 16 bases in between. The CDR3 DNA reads TGCGCCAGCAGCTTGGCCGCCGGGACCCCTCCTGGCTACACCTTC. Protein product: CASSLAAGTPPGYTF.

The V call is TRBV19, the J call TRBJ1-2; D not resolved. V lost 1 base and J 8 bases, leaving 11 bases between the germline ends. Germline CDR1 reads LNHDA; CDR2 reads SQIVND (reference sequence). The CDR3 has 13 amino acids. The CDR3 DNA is TGTGCCAGTAGTATAGGTAGTCCGGGCGGCTACACCTTC. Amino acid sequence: CASSIGSPGGYTF.

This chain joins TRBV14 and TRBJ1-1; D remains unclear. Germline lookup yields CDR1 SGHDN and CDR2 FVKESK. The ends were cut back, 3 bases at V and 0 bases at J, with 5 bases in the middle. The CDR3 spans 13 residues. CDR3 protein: CASSQSLNTEAFF. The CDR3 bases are TGTGCCAGCAGCCAGAGCCTGAACACTGAAGCTTTCTTT.

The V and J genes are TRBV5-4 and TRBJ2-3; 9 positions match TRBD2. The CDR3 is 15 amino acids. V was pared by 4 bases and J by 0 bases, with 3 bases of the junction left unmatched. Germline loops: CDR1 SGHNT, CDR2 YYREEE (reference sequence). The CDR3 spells CASSPAGGSTDTQYF. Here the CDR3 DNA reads TGTGCCAGCAGCCCGGCGGGGGGGAGCACAGATACGCAGTATTTT.

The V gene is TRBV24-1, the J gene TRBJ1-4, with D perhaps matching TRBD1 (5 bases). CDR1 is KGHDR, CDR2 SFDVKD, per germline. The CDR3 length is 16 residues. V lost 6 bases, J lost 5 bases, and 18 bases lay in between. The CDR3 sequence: CATSTPEEGMNEKLFF. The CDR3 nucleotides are TGTGCCACCAGTACACCCGAGGAGGGGATGAATGAAAAACTGTTTTTT.

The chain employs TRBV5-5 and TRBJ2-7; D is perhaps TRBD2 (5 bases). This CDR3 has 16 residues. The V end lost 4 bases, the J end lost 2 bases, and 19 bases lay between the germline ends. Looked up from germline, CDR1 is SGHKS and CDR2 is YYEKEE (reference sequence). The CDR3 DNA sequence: TGTGCCAGCAGCCCCGGCCGGGATCGCGTCCCCTACGAGCAGTACTTC. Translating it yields CASSPGRDRVPYEQYF.

The CDR3 DNA is TGTGCCAGCAAGGGGACAGGGGGAGGCTACACCTTC. This gives the protein CASKGTGGGYTF. The J gene is TRBJ1-2, the V gene TRBV27; 11 bases fit TRBD1. The CDR3 has 12 residues. The J segment lost 8 bases and the V segment lost 7 bases, leaving 3 bases of the junction unmatched. Germline V gives CDR1 MNHEY, CDR2 SMNVEV (reference sequence).

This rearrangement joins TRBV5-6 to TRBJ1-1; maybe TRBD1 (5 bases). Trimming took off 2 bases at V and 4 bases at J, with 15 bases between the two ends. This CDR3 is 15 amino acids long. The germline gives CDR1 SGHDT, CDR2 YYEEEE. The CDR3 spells CASSLKRGRSTEAFF. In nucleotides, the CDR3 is TGTGCCAGCAGCTTAAAGAGGGGAAGATCCACTGAAGCTTTCTTT.

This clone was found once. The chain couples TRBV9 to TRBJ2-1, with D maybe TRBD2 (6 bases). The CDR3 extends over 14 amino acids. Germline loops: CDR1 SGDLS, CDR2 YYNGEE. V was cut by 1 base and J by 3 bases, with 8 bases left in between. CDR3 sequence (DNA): TGTGCCAGCAGCGTACGGGAGAGCTACAATGAGCAGTTCTTC. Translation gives CASSVRESYNEQFF.

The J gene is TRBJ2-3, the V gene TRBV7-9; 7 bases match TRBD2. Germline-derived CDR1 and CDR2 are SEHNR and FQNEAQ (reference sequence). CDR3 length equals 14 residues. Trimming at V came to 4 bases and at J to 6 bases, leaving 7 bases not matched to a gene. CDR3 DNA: TGTGCCAGCAGCTCCTGGGGGAGGGCGGATACGCAGTATTTT. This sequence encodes CASSSWGRADTQYF.

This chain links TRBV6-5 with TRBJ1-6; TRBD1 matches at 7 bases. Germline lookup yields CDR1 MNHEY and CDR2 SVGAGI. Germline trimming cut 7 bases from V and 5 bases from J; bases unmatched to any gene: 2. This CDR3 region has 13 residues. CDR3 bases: TGTGCCAGCAAGGGACAGAATAATTCACCCCTCCACTTT. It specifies CASKGQNNSPLHF.

CDR3 DNA: TGTGCCAGCACCAAGACGGTGAATTCACCCCTCCACTTT. Translated, it gives CASTKTVNSPLHF. The chain uses TRBV12-3 or TRBV12-4 and TRBJ1-6; D is unclear. The CDR3 length is 13 residues. V lost 7 bases and J 7 bases, leaving 11 bases between the germline ends.

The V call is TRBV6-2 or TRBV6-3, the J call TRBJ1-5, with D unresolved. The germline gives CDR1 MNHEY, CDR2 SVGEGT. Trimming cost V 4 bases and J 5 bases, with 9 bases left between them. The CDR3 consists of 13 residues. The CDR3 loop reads CASSFGRDQPQHF. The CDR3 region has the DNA TGTGCCAGCAGTTTCGGACGGGATCAGCCCCAGCATTTT.